This TCR beta chain was recovered during a study of blood T cell repertoires in COVID-19. As for the study in general: The study drew acute and convalescent COVID-19 samples from the United States, Italy and Spain.

Authors' analysis steps: Amplified reference gene primers provided the basis for estimating nucleated cell counts. Profiling relied on immunoSEQ multiplex PCR, and the TCRdb table lists in-frame clones only, not all of them. V, J and clone size are those of that table, while D and trimming were read from the DNA. The sample has 150,000 or so clones, more than 65% seen once. The ends lost 4 bases at V and 7 bases at J; junction bases unmatched: 8. Germline CDR1 reads SGHRS; CDR2 reads YFSETQ. The length of the CDR3 is 16 residues. Participant age was roughly 18 to 90 years, and participants resided in 20 to 30 US areas. Cohort 3 recovered donors had two negative PCRs, clearance, or symptom resolution.

The sequence came from a man between 50 and 59 years old who had recovered from COVID-19. This chain uses TRBV5-1 with TRBJ2-2, with TRBD2 matching 12 bases. The sample was PBMCs or T cells enriched from blood (not recorded which). In DNA, the CDR3 is TGCGCCAGCAGCCAAACTAGCGGGGGGTTTGTCGGGGAGCTGTTTTTT. Protein: CASSQTSGGFVGELFF.